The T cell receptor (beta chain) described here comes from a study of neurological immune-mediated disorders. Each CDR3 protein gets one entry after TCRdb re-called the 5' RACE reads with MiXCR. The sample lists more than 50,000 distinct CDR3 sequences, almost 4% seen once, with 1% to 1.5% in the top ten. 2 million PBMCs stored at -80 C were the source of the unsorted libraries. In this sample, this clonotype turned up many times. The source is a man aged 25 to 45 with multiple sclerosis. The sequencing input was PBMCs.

The CDR3 spells CASSLHPGQEKETQYF. In nucleotides, the CDR3 is TGCGCCAGCAGCCTTCACCCGGGACAGGAGAAAGAGACCCAGTACTTC. J is TRBJ2-5 and V is TRBV5-1, with TRBD1 matching over 8 bases. J gave up 3 bases and V 4 bases, and 11 bases lay outside the gene matches. Germline assignment: CDR1 SGHRS and CDR2 YFSETQ. There are 16 residues in the CDR3.